Below, one T cell receptor beta chain is given with its context. The data are from a study of identical twins. In TCRdb, the 5' RACE reads were re-called with MiXCR into one record per CDR3 protein. The sample consists of roughly 770,000 distinct CDR3 sequences, around a sixth of them appearing once. The V gene lost 3 bases and the J gene lost 5 bases, with 13 bases spanning the gap. Germline assignment: CDR1 PRHDT and CDR2 FYEKMQ (reference sequence). This CDR3 comprises 14 residues. This sample was shared with a second study, whose subject was T cells expressing NK-cell markers. That study reports: About 1.0-7.0% of CD8+ T cells in over 5 donors belonged to dominant NKG2C+ clonotypes.

Material: PBMCs. This TCR derives from a woman aged 18-35 years in good health. The chain recombines TRBV13 with TRBJ2-5; unclear D gene. Here the CDR3 DNA reads TGTGCCAGCAGCTTCGGACGGACCTTTGAGACCCAGTACTTC. It codes for CASSFGRTFETQYF.